This T cell receptor beta chain was captured in a study of PD-L1 blockade in urothelial cancer. Looking at the study overall: Male sex and bladder-origin urothelial cancer were recorded for about 90% of the roughly 30 patients.

With regard to this clone: The antigen is not known.

Germline CDR1 GTSNPN, CDR2 SVGIG (reference sequence). Trimming took 2 bases from V and 2 from J; bases not matched to a gene: 4. CDR3 length equals 15 residues. The time point: pretreatment peripheral blood. Individual patients had between 1 and 8 samples, taken pretreatment and on-treatment. Libraries were prepared by immunoSEQ multiplex PCR; TCRdb keeps only in-frame clonotypes and omits some of them. The table records just over 50,000 clones, around 74% of them present only once. General observations from the study: Tumor-associated clones in the blood of durable-benefit patients grew more at 3 weeks.

The source of this sequence is a man between 70 and 80 years old with urothelial cancer. The sample was PBMCs, taken around atezolizumab (anti-PD-L1) treatment. The chain is built from TRBV30 and TRBJ1-5; 9 nucleotides align to TRBD1. The CDR3 DNA sequence: TGTGCCTGGAGTTACAGGGGGCAGGGCAATCAGCCCCAGCATTTT. It yields the protein CAWSYRGQGNQPQHF. The full variable domain, rest sourced from reference TRBV30 and TRBJ1-5, is SQTIHQWPATLVQPVGSPLSLECTVEGTSNPNLYWYRQAAGRGLQLLFYSVGIGQISSEVPQNLSASRPQDRQFILSSKKLLLSDSGFYLCAWSYRGQGNQPQHFGDGTRLSIL.